This entry lists 20 T cell receptor beta chains sequenced from one sample in a study of blood T cell repertoires in COVID-19. Data came from immunoSEQ multiplex PCR; TCRdb stores just in-frame clones and leaves some out. The sample has some 90,000 clones; less than 90% are singletons. Material for sequencing was peripheral blood. Receptors were obtained from a human donor in a cohort sampled during active COVID-19.

V usage is TRBV11-1 and J usage is TRBJ2-1; D is possibly TRBD1 (5 bases). Trimming removed 4 bases at V and 7 bases at J, with 14 bases between. This CDR3 has 14 residues. The germline V gene has CDR1 SGHAT and CDR2 FQDESV (reference sequence). CDR3 sequence (DNA): TGTGCCAGCAGCTGGGGCCGAAACGGGAATGAGCAGTTCTTC. Encoded protein: CASSWGRNGNEQFF.

This clone came up once. The chain couples TRBV5-1 to TRBJ1-1; 9 nucleotides match TRBD1. This CDR3 is built from 14 residues. Trimming cost V 4 bases and J 5 bases; bases outside gene matches: 6. Per the germline V gene, CDR1 is SGHRS and CDR2 is YFSETQ. The CDR3 nucleotides read TGCGCCAGCAGCGTACAGGGGGCCGGTACTGAAGCTTTCTTT. This sequence encodes CASSVQGAGTEAFF.

This chain joins TRBV4-2 and TRBJ1-5; D uncertain. The V and J ends lost 2 bases and 0 bases respectively, with 17 bases between them. Germline assignment: CDR1 LGHNA and CDR2 YNFKEQ. The CDR3 runs 18 residues. CDR3 protein: CASSQSSGSHDSNQPQHF. CDR3 bases: TGTGCCAGCAGCCAAAGCTCAGGCTCACACGATAGCAATCAGCCCCAGCATTTT.

The rearrangement uses TRBV3-1 (or the pseudogene TRBV3-2) and TRBJ2-6; D is ambiguous. The CDR3 totals 15 residues. The germline gives CDR1 LGHDT, CDR2 YNNKEL (reference sequence). V was cut by 4 bases and J by 1 base, with 8 bases left in between. The CDR3 reads CASSLYLSGANVLTF. CDR3 nucleotide sequence: TGTGCCAGCAGCCTTTATCTATCTGGGGCCAACGTCCTGACTTTC.

The chain combines TRBV28 with TRBJ2-2; TRBD2 aligns across 10 bases. The CDR3 covers 15 residues. Germline-derived CDR1 and CDR2 are MDHEN and SYDVKM. The V gene end was trimmed by 7 bases and the J gene end by 0 bases; junction bases not matched to a gene: 2. CDR3 residues: CASTTSGTNTGELFF. Here the CDR3 DNA reads TGTGCCAGCACCACTAGCGGGACGAACACCGGGGAGCTGTTTTTT.

The chain links TRBV28 to TRBJ1-2; 7 positions agree with TRBD1. Germline-derived CDR1 and CDR2 are MDHEN and SYDVKM. The junction had 8 bases not matched to a gene; V was cut back by 5 bases and J by 2 bases. CDR3 length: 15 residues. The CDR3 DNA sequence: TGTGCCAGCAGTCCGATTCCACAGGGGAACTATGGCTACACCTTC. Translated, it gives CASSPIPQGNYGYTF.

The rearrangement uses TRBV3-1 (or the pseudogene TRBV3-2) and TRBJ2-7, with 13 nucleotides matching TRBD2. This CDR3 has 20 residues. Trimming took 4 bases from V and 0 from J; bases not matched to a gene: 15. Germline V lookup: CDR1 LGHDT, CDR2 YNNKEL (reference sequence). CDR3 amino acids: CASSPPLGLAGSHSSYEQYF. The DNA for the CDR3 is TGTGCCAGCAGCCCCCCTCTGGGACTAGCGGGGAGCCATAGCTCCTACGAGCAGTACTTC.

The chain employs TRBV14 and TRBJ2-5, with D possibly TRBD2 on 5 matching bases. V was cut by 6 bases and J by 1 base, with 9 bases left in between. Germline V gene sequence: CDR1 SGHDN, CDR2 FVKESK. The CDR3 is 13 amino acids. The CDR3 DNA sequence: TGTGCCAGCAGTAAGCGGATCCAAGAGACCCAGTACTTC. Translation gives CASSKRIQETQYF.

The chain carries TRBV9 and TRBJ2-5; 8 bases match TRBD2. V shed 0 bases and J 5 bases; nucleotides not matched to a gene: 3. The CDR3 totals 14 residues. Germline V lookup: CDR1 SGDLS, CDR2 YYNGEE. The CDR3 loop reads CASSVGTSIETQYF. The CDR3 bases are TGTGCCAGCAGCGTAGGGACTAGCATCGAGACCCAGTACTTC.

J is TRBJ2-7 and V is TRBV3-1 (or the pseudogene TRBV3-2); D is possibly TRBD2 (5 bases). V was pared by 3 bases and J by 6 bases, with 18 bases between. Germline-derived CDR1 and CDR2 are LGHDT and YNNKEL (reference sequence). This CDR3 region has 15 residues. The CDR3 nucleotides are TGTGCCAGCAGCCAGTTACCCCCTGAGGCGGGCGAGCAGTACTTC. Translated, it gives CASSQLPPEAGEQYF.

The V gene is TRBV5-4, the J gene TRBJ2-1; TRBD2 aligns across 12 bases. This CDR3 has 15 residues. Germline assignment: CDR1 SGHNT and CDR2 YYREEE (reference sequence). V lost 4 bases, J lost 9 bases, and 8 bases stayed unmatched. The CDR3 loop reads CASSDAASGGVEQFF. The CDR3 DNA is TGTGCCAGCAGCGATGCGGCTAGCGGGGGGGTTGAGCAGTTCTTC.

The chain employs TRBV3-1 (or the pseudogene TRBV3-2) and TRBJ1-5; TRBD1 matches 9 bases. This CDR3 has 16 amino acids. The trim removed 8 bases at V and 2 bases at J, leaving 10 bases unmatched. Germline V gene data show CDR1 as LGHDT and CDR2 as YNNKEL (reference sequence). CDR3 DNA: TGTGCCAGCGACGAACCGGGACAGGGTGGCAATCAGCCCCAGCATTTT. It translates to CASDEPGQGGNQPQHF.

The chain uses TRBV5-6 and TRBJ2-5; TRBD2 matches 9 bases. The CDR3 is made up of 19 amino acids. With V trimmed by 1 base and J by 1 base, 14 bases remained unmatched. Looked up from germline, CDR1 is SGHDT and CDR2 is YYEEEE. The CDR3 protein is CASSLNGGGASGTQETQYF. The CDR3 DNA reads as TGTGCCAGCAGCTTGAACGGGGGCGGGGCTAGCGGGACCCAAGAGACCCAGTACTTC.

This clone was picked up a small number of times. The chain combines TRBV5-1 with TRBJ2-7, with a weak D call TRBD1 (5 bases). The CDR3 is made up of 15 amino acids. Germline V CDR1 and CDR2: SGHRS, YFSETQ. The ends were cut back, 4 bases at V and 2 bases at J, with 16 bases in the middle. The chain's CDR3 is CASSVGPKGAYEQYF. In nucleotides, the CDR3 is TGCGCCAGCAGCGTTGGCCCAAAAGGGGCCTACGAGCAGTACTTC.

The chain recombines TRBV2 with TRBJ1-2; 9 bases map to TRBD1. Germline V gene data show CDR1 as SNHLY and CDR2 as FYNNEI. The V and J ends lost 8 bases and 4 bases, in that order; junction bases with no gene match: 14. This CDR3 has 16 residues. CDR3 coding DNA: TGTGCCAGCTCGGGACAGGGAGGTTTCAGGGGCTATGGCTACACCTTC. Encoded protein: CASSGQGGFRGYGYTF.

A note on this clone: This sample also contains other DNA sequences that code for the same CDR3. The chain links TRBV24-1 to TRBJ1-2, with D unresolved. Per the germline V gene, CDR1 is KGHDR and CDR2 is SFDVKD. This CDR3 has 13 residues. V was shortened by 1 base and J by 4 bases, with 6 bases between the two germline ends. The CDR3 reads CATSDFAGYGYTF. The CDR3 DNA reads TGTGCCACCAGTGATTTTGCCGGCTATGGCTACACCTTC.

The chain recombines TRBV19 with TRBJ2-1; 7 nucleotides agree with TRBD2. Germline V gene lookup returns CDR1 LNHDA and CDR2 SQIVND (reference sequence). CDR3 size: 15 residues. After removal of 1 base from V and 9 bases from J, the junction contained 9 bases not matched to a gene. The CDR3 DNA sequence: TGTGCCAGTAGTATAGGGGGGACTACCACCATTGAGCAGTTCTTC. This sequence encodes CASSIGGTTTIEQFF. The entire variable domain, with the rest obtained from reference TRBV19 and TRBJ2-1, is as follows: DGGITQSPKYLFRKEGQNVTLSCEQNLNHDAMYWYRQDPGQGLRLIYYSQIVNDFQKGDIAEGYSVSREKKESFPLTVTSAQKNPTAFYLCASSIGGTTTIEQFFGPGTRLTVL.

The V and J genes are TRBV7-2 and TRBJ1-3; no clear D. Trimming left V 1 base short and J 9 bases short, with 10 bases between. Looked up from germline, CDR1 is SGHTA and CDR2 is FQGNSA. This CDR3 region has 13 residues. The CDR3 bases are TGTGCCAGCAGCTTAGTGCCGGAGGTCACCATATATTTT. Its protein product is CASSLVPEVTIYF.

This clone was observed a single time. V and J are TRBV6-6 and TRBJ2-1; TRBD2 matches 9 bases. J gave up 8 bases and V 0 bases, and 5 bases lay outside the gene matches. Germline V gene data show CDR1 as MNHNY and CDR2 as SVGAGI (reference sequence). The CDR3 is 15 amino acids. CDR3: CASSYSSGSIYEQFF. The CDR3 bases are TGTGCCAGCAGTTACTCTAGCGGGAGCATCTATGAGCAGTTCTTC.

CDR3 DNA sequence: TGTGCCAGCAGAGTGGCTAGCGGGAGGCATGAGCAGTTCTTC. Its translation: CASRVASGRHEQFF. The V call is TRBV6-4, the J call TRBJ2-1, with 11 bases fitting TRBD2. J gave up 8 bases and V 6 bases, and 6 bases lay outside the gene matches. The length of the CDR3 is 14 residues. Germline V CDR1 and CDR2: MRHNA, SNTAGT.